One sample yielded the 7 T cell receptor beta chains listed below, sequenced in a study of shared clonotypes between healthy human individuals. Sequencing used immunoSEQ multiplex PCR; TCRdb keeps in-frame clones, though not all of them. This repertoire shows about 700,000 clones, approximately 90% found once; its top ten account for 24%. It was CD45RO-negative cells, positively selected for CCR7, that made up naive CD8 cells, with terminally differentiated effector memory CD45RA+ cells excluded. The sample consisted of naive CD8+ T cells sorted from blood. The receptors here all came from a man aged 25 to 45 in good health.

With respect to this clone: Additional DNA sequences in this sample encode the identical CDR3. The gene calls are TRBV28 and TRBJ1-4; no definite D call. V shed 2 bases and J shed 8 bases, with 3 bases lying between them. Per the germline V gene, CDR1 is MDHEN and CDR2 is SYDVKM. The CDR3 is 11 residues long. The CDR3 region has the DNA TGTGCCAGCAGTTTAGGGGAAAAACTGTTTTTT. Encoded protein: CASSLGEKLFF.

The gene calls are TRBV7-9 and TRBJ1-3; 10 nucleotides agree with TRBD1. This CDR3 has 15 residues. J gave up 1 base and V 5 bases, and 2 bases lay outside the gene matches. CDR1 is SEHNR and CDR2 is FQNEAQ in the germline V gene (reference sequence). In DNA form, the CDR3 reads TGTGCCAGCAGCCGGACAGGGGGGTCTGGAAACACCATATATTTT. This gives the protein CASSRTGGSGNTIYF.

The V and J genes are TRBV27 and TRBJ2-7; D not resolved. The germline gives CDR1 MNHEY, CDR2 SMNVEV (reference sequence). The CDR3 is 11 residues long. The V end was cut by 5 bases, the J end by 3 bases, with 5 bases between. The CDR3 protein is CASSNGYEQYF. The CDR3 DNA reads TGTGCCAGCAGTAACGGCTACGAGCAGTACTTC.

This chain's CDR3 is CASSEIEGLRYEQYF. CDR3 sequence (DNA): TGTGCCAGCAGTGAAATAGAGGGCCTAAGATACGAGCAGTACTTC. The chain joins TRBV6-1 to TRBJ2-7; a possible D gene is TRBD2 (5 bases). Trimming took 2 bases from V and 4 from J, leaving 15 bases between them. The CDR3 extends over 15 amino acids. Germline-derived CDR1 and CDR2 are MNHNS and SASEGT.

Points on this clone: At the DNA level, this CDR3 is encoded by other sequences in the same sample as well. The chain couples TRBV28 to TRBJ1-1; maybe TRBD1 (6 bases). V lost 1 base and J lost 2, with 8 bases in between. Looked up from germline, CDR1 is MDHEN and CDR2 is SYDVKM. The CDR3 length is 14 residues. In DNA form, the CDR3 reads TGTGCCAGCAGTTTATCAGGGGCCAACACTGAAGCTTTCTTT. This codes for CASSLSGANTEAFF.

The chain carries TRBV6-1 and TRBJ2-7; D perhaps matches TRBD2 (6 bases). Per germline, CDR1 MNHNS and CDR2 SASEGT. Trimming cost V 1 base and J 0 bases, with 16 bases left between them. CDR3 length: 17 amino acids. The CDR3, as DNA: TGTGCCAGCAGTGAAGTTCAGATAGCGGAATCCTCCTACGAGCAGTACTTC. Encoded protein: CASSEVQIAESSYEQYF.

This chain uses TRBV27 with TRBJ2-1; D not certain. Trimming removed 7 bases at V and 0 bases at J, with 13 bases between. The CDR3 runs 15 residues. CDR1 MNHEY and CDR2 SMNVEV come from the germline V gene (reference sequence). CDR3 bases: TGTGCCAGCACCCTGACGTTGAGCTCCTACAATGAGCAGTTCTTC. Its protein product is CASTLTLSSYNEQFF.